This T cell receptor (beta chain) comes out of a study of radiation and T cells in renal cell carcinoma. Study-wide results and limits: No pretreatment tumor biopsies were available for baseline clonotypes. Top tumor clonotypes rose in blood 2 weeks post-radiation, then contracted.

Trimming pared 2 bases from V and 3 bases from J, leaving 12 bases between. The CDR3 is 14 residues long. Germline loops: CDR1 SGHTS, CDR2 YDEGEE. Time point denoted: blood 4 weeks post-SBRT, at nephrectomy. Treatment reported: 15 Gy SBRT to primary tumor, nephrectomy 4 weeks later. Nephrectomy followed 15 Gy stereotactic body radiation by 4 weeks. The tumor was a clear cell renal cell carcinoma. Regarding this clone: The antigen remains undetermined.

Assay used: immunoSEQ multiplex PCR; TCRdb lists only in-frame clones, some missing. The sample has 120,000 to 150,000 clones, 65% to 90% seen once; the top ten hold over 15%. The input for sequencing was blood, taken from a patient whose treatment included radiotherapy and nephrectomy. The TCR sequence derives from a woman in her forties or fifties with renal cell carcinoma. The chain employs TRBV5-8 and TRBJ2-7; tentative D call: TRBD2 (6 bases). The CDR3 region has the DNA TGTGCCAGCAGCTTCGGGGGTCTGATCTACGAGCAGTACTTC. It translates to CASSFGGLIYEQYF.